This T cell receptor beta chain derives from a study of vaccination effects on CD4 cells after COVID-19. Study results and caveats: There was marked clonal contraction among infection- and vaccine-induced clones late after vaccination. The study had few convalescent patients and no early post-infection timepoints.

Isolation of CD4+ T cells took place after approximately 10 days of culture. Data came from immunoSEQ multiplex PCR; TCRdb stores just in-frame clones and leaves some out. The data hold more than 30,000 clones, with roughly 80% observed a single time. Regarding this clone: The target antigen is unknown.

The CDR3 contains 15 residues. Germline CDR1 reads SGHTA; CDR2 reads FQGNSA. V trimming: 5 bases; J trimming: 3 bases; junction bases outside the gene matches: 7. The starting material was CD4+ T cells from PBMCs cultured without peptide, obtained before COVID-19 vaccination. The source is a human donor who received a COVID-19 vaccine. The rearrangement links TRBV7-2 to TRBJ2-1, with 7 positions matching TRBD1. The CDR3 reads CASSPRDRNYNEQFF. The CDR3 DNA is TGTGCCAGCAGCCCACGGGACAGAAACTACAATGAGCAGTTCTTC. The full variable domain, in which reference TRBV7-2 and TRBJ2-1 provide the parts outside the CDR3, is GAGVSQSPSNKVTEKGKDVELRCDPISGHTALYWYRQSLGQGLEFLIYFQGNSAPDKSGLPSDRFSAERTGGSVSTLTIQRTQQEDSAVYLCASSPRDRNYNEQFFGPGTRLTVL.